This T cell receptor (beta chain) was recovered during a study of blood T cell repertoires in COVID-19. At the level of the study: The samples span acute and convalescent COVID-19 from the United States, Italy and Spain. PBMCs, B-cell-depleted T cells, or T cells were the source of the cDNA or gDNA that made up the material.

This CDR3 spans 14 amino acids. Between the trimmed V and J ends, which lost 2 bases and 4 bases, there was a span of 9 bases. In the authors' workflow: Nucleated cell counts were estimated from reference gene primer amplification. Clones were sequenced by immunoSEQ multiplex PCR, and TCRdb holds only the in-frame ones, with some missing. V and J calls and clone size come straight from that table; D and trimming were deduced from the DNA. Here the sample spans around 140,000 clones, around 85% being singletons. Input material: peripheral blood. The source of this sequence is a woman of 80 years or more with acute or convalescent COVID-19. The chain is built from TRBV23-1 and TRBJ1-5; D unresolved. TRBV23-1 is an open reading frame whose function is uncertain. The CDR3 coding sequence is TGCGCCAGCAGTCAAGGGGAGAAGAATCAGCCCCAGCATTTT. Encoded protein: CASSQGEKNQPQHF.